This TCR beta chain was documented in a study of blood T cell repertoires in COVID-19. V gave up 2 bases and J gave up 7 bases; unmatched junction bases: 11. The CDR3 totals 17 residues. CDR1 LGHNT and CDR2 FRNRAP come from the germline V gene. Everyone who took part was about 18 to 90 years old, and they came from 20 to 25 US areas. Symptom resolution, clearance, or two negative PCRs marked the recovered donors of Cohort 3. This clone was counted once. Using immunoSEQ multiplex PCR, the repertoire was profiled, and TCRdb retains in-frame clones only, with some absent. The sample has roughly 380,000 clones, 70% to 90% seen once.

The origin of this receptor is a man aged 30 to 45 who had recovered from COVID-19. What was sequenced was PBMCs or T cells enriched from blood (not recorded which). V and J are TRBV12-5 and TRBJ1-4; 9 bases agree with TRBD1. Here the CDR3 reads CASGLSGTGPVSEKLFF. CDR3 bases: TGTGCTAGTGGTTTGTCGGGGACAGGGCCGGTCAGTGAAAAACTGTTTTTT. The entire variable domain, with the rest obtained from reference TRBV12-5 and TRBJ1-4, is as follows: DARVTQTPRHKVTEMGQEVTMRCQPILGHNTVFWYRQTMMQGLELLAYFRNRAPLDDSGMPKDRFSAEMPDATLATLKIQPSEPRDSAVYFCASGLSGTGPVSEKLFFGSGTQLSVL.